The clone carrying this T cell receptor (beta chain) is a singleton in its sample. PCR amplification relied on 60 Vbeta primers (plus 13 Jbeta primers). The table came from immunoSEQ multiplex PCR; TCRdb's copy has only in-frame clones and leaves some out. The profile shows around 180,000 clones, 70% to 85% of them singletons. The sample is drawn from a study of cytomegalovirus exposure and HLA in healthy donors. This clonotype was obtained from a woman in her twenties or thirties in good health and CMV-seropositive. Sequencing was performed on PBMCs.

CDR3 bases: TGTGCCAGCGGGACTAGGGTTCTCGCCACAGATACGCAGTATTTT. Translated, it gives CASGTRVLATDTQYF. The V call is TRBV6-5, the J call TRBJ2-3; TRBD2 matches at 8 bases. The CDR3 runs 15 residues. The V gene end was trimmed by 8 bases and the J gene end by 2 bases; junction bases not matched to a gene: 9. Per the germline V gene, CDR1 is MNHEY and CDR2 is SVGAGI.